The present T cell receptor (beta chain) was sequenced within a study of T cells in Graves' hyperthyroidism and ophthalmopathy. Findings and limits, study-wide: A 13 V-J model separated ophthalmopathy from stable hyperthyroidism.

This CDR3 contains 17 residues. The V end was cut by 2 bases, the J end by 2 bases, with 16 bases between. CDR1 and CDR2 (germline): SGHTA, FQGNSA. The table lists this clonotype with many counts. No antigen is known for it. RNA transcripts yielded amplified TCR beta CDR3 regions. When the TCR CDR3 underwent first-round RT-PCR, the HTBI primer set was used. TCRdb fed the multiplex PCR reads into MiXCR, producing one record per CDR3 protein. The profile covers hundreds of thousands of distinct CDR3 sequences, with about a sixth appearing a single time and around a quarter taken by the ten largest. Diagnostic decisions used clinical symptoms, serum thyroxine and TRAb, thyroid ultrasound and orbital computed tomography. The blood sample predates any ophthalmopathy symptoms, coming from first hyperthyroidism diagnosis. The source of the PBMCs was 8.5 to 10 ml of fresh peripheral blood.

Sequencing used blood. The source of this sequence is a woman under 30 with Graves' hyperthyroidism that later progressed to Graves' ophthalmopathy. The V and J genes are TRBV7-2 and TRBJ2-1; D is unclear. The CDR3: CASSLKIVRATYNEQFF. The CDR3 DNA reads TGTGCCAGCAGCTTAAAGATTGTAAGGGCAACCTACAATGAGCAGTTCTTC. Based on the CDR3 plus reference TRBV7-2 and TRBJ2-1, the full variable domain is GAGVSQSPSNKVTEKGKDVELRCDPISGHTALYWYRQSLGQGLEFLIYFQGNSAPDKSGLPSDRFSAERTGGSVSTLTIQRTQQEDSAVYLCASSLKIVRATYNEQFFGPGTRLTVL.